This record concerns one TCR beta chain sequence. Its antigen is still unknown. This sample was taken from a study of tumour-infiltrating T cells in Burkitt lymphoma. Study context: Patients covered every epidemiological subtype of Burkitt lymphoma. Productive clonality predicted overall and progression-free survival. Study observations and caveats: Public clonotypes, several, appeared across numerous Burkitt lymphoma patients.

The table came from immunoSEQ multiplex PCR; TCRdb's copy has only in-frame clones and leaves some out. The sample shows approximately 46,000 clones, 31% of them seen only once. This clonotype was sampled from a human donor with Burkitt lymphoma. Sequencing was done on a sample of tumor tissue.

CDR3 loop: CASSEGQGYNQPQHF. CDR3 nucleotides: TGTGCCAGCAGTGAAGGTCAGGGCTACAATCAGCCCCAGCATTTT. V and J are TRBV2 and TRBJ1-5; weak D call: TRBD1 (5 bases). The V and J ends lost 1 base and 3 bases respectively, with 10 bases between them. In germline, CDR1 is SNHLY, CDR2 FYNNEI. The length of the CDR3 is 15 residues.